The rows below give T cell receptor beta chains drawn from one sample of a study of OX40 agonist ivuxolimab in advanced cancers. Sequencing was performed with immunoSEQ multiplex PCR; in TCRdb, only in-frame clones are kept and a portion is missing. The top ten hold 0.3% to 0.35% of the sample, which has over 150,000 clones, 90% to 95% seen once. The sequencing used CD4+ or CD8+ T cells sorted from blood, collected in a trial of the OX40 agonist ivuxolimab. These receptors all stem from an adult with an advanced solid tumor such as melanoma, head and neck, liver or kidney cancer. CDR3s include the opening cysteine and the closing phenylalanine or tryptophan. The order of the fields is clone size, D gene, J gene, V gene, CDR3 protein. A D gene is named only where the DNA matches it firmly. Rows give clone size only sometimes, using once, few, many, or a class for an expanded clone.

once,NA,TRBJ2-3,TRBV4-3,CASSQILRGRGGDTQYF
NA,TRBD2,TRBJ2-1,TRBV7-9,CASSGRRGVTYNEQFF
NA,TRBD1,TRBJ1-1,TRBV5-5,CASSLTGGRGTEAFF
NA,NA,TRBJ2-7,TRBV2,CASSDRAISYEQYF
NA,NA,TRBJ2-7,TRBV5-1,CASRDIRGYEQYF
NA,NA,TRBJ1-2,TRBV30,CAWQREYGYTF
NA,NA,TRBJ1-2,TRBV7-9,CASSTGNYGYTF
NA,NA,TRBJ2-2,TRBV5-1,CASSITGPAGELFF
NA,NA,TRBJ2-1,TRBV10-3,CAISDSSTSSYNEQFF
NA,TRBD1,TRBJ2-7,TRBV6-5,CASSYSGQGYEQYF